The 9 T cell receptor beta chains below all came from one sample that was sequenced in a study of shared clonotypes between healthy human individuals. The table came from immunoSEQ multiplex PCR; TCRdb's copy has only in-frame clones and leaves some out. The sample has millions of clones; 95% are singletons. Sequencing was done on a sample of naive CD4+ T cells sorted from blood. Subset defined: CD45RA+ positively selected. The receptors come from a man aged 18 to 30 in good health.

The sample holds one count of this clone. V and J are TRBV5-1 and TRBJ2-5; 9 bases are a match to TRBD2. Germline lookup yields CDR1 SGHRS and CDR2 YFSETQ. V shed 4 bases and J 5 bases; nucleotides not matched to a gene: 9. This CDR3 comprises 15 residues. The CDR3 loop reads CASSQGTSRGETQYF. CDR3 coding DNA: TGCGCCAGCAGCCAAGGGACTAGCAGAGGGGAGACCCAGTACTTC.

The chain links TRBV9 to TRBJ2-3, with 8 nucleotides matching TRBD1. The CDR3 covers 18 residues. CDR1 SGDLS and CDR2 YYNGEE come from the germline V gene. The V segment lost 0 bases and the J segment 0 bases; nucleotides outside the gene matches: 9. The CDR3 DNA reads TGTGCCAGCAGCGTAGGGGACAGGACTAAAACTAGCACAGATACGCAGTATTTT. This translates into CASSVGDRTKTSTDTQYF.

The V gene is TRBV11-2, the J gene TRBJ2-1; unclear D gene. The germline CDR1 and CDR2 sequences are SGHAT and FQNNGV. Trimming shortened V by 3 bases and J by 1 base, and 10 bases separated the two germline ends. CDR3 length: 15 residues. CDR3 in DNA: TGTGCCAGCAGCTTGGCGGTGGGATCCTACAATGAGCAGTTCTTC. Translation: CASSLAVGSYNEQFF.

This chain links TRBV5-1 with TRBJ2-5; 7 nucleotides agree with TRBD2. Germline V gene sequence: CDR1 SGHRS, CDR2 YFSETQ. The CDR3 sequence is 14 residues long. V gave up 4 bases and J gave up 5 bases; unmatched junction bases: 8. This chain's CDR3 is CASSPRGSGETQYF. The CDR3 DNA follows: TGCGCCAGCAGCCCCCGCGGGAGTGGGGAGACCCAGTACTTC.

This sequence joins TRBV9 and TRBJ2-2; D is undetermined. The germline V gene encodes CDR1 SGDLS and CDR2 YYNGEE. V was pared by 2 bases and J by 7 bases, with 6 bases between. This CDR3 has 12 residues. The CDR3 DNA sequence: TGTGCCAGCAGCGTCTTCGGCGGGGAGCTGTTTTTT. Encoded protein: CASSVFGGELFF.

A few counts support this clone. V and J are TRBV30 and TRBJ1-2; D is uncertain. The CDR3 consists of 14 residues. The V gene's germline CDR1 is GTSNPN and CDR2 SVGIG (reference sequence). Trimming cost V 0 bases and J 2 bases, with 10 bases left between them. The CDR3 is CAWSVVTPNYGYTF. The CDR3 bases are TGTGCCTGGAGTGTAGTCACACCCAACTATGGCTACACCTTC.

The chain couples TRBV5-1 to TRBJ2-1; 10 positions agree with TRBD1. This CDR3 comprises 16 residues. The V gene end was trimmed by 4 bases and the J gene end by 4 bases; junction bases not matched to a gene: 8. The germline CDR1 and CDR2 sequences are SGHRS and YFSETQ. This CDR3 is CASSPRTGGVYNEQFF. The CDR3 DNA reads as TGCGCCAGCAGCCCCCGGACAGGGGGGGTGTACAATGAGCAGTTCTTC.

V gene TRBV19 combines with J gene TRBJ1-5; 8 bases agree with TRBD1. CDR3 length equals 14 residues. The V gene end was trimmed by 6 bases and the J gene end by 4 bases; junction bases not matched to a gene: 5. The germline gives CDR1 LNHDA, CDR2 SQIVND (reference sequence). CDR3 protein: CASSGTGENQPQHF. As DNA, the CDR3 is TGTGCCAGTAGCGGGACAGGTGAGAATCAGCCCCAGCATTTT.

This chain links TRBV6-6 with TRBJ1-2, with 7 bases identical to TRBD1. The CDR3 extends over 14 amino acids. CDR1 is MNHNY and CDR2 is SVGAGI in the germline V gene (reference sequence). With V trimmed by 6 bases and J by 2 bases, 6 bases remained unmatched. CDR3 DNA: TGTGCCAGCAGGGGGGGACAGCGGAACTATGGCTACACCTTC. This codes for CASRGGQRNYGYTF.